This TCR beta chain stems from a study of blood T cell repertoires in COVID-19. The CDR3 has 20 amino acids. Trimming removed 2 bases from V and 3 bases from J, with 25 bases in between. Looked up from germline, CDR1 is MNHNS and CDR2 is SASEGT. Sequencing was performed with immunoSEQ multiplex PCR; in TCRdb, only in-frame clones are kept and a portion is missing. The repertoire holds a few hundred thousand clones, roughly nine tenths seen once, with roughly 10% in the top ten. Sequenced sample: peripheral blood. The J gene is TRBJ1-4, the V gene TRBV6-1; maybe TRBD1 (5 bases). The TCR sequence derives from a woman younger than 45 with COVID-19, enrolled during active disease. The CDR3 DNA reads TGTGCCAGCAGTGAACCCCCGGACATTTACAAACGTAGGGCTAATGAAAAACTGTTTTTT. Its translation: CASSEPPDIYKRRANEKLFF.